These 23 T cell receptor beta chains were sequenced from one sample in a study of cytomegalovirus exposure and HLA in healthy donors (TCRdb year 2017). The library was prepared using the immunoSEQ multiplex PCR assay. The source is immuneACCESS, and TCRdb retained only in-frame sequences with V and J called. Part of the clones is not carried over; for the studies checked, unresolved V genes explain less than half of this, and the remainder is unexplained. This sample gives around 190,000 clones in total; roughly three quarters of them show up just once. The leading ten clones occupy around 1.3% of the sample. What was sequenced was PBMCs. These receptor sequences come from a woman in her twenties or thirties in good health and CMV-seronegative.

The V call is TRBV4-2, the J call TRBJ2-7, with TRBD1 identical over 7 bases. The CDR3 covers 15 residues. Trimming cost V 3 bases and J 4 bases; bases outside gene matches: 9. In germline, CDR1 is LGHNA, CDR2 YNFKEQ. CDR3 amino acids: CASSQGDRVGYEQYF. DNA for the CDR3: TGTGCCAGCAGCCAGGGAGACAGGGTTGGGTACGAGCAGTACTTC.

This chain's CDR3 is CASSLAVYYGYTF. CDR3 DNA: TGTGCCAGCAGTTTAGCGGTTTACTATGGCTACACCTTC. The V call is TRBV28, the J call TRBJ1-2; D remains ambiguous. CDR1 is MDHEN and CDR2 is SYDVKM in the germline V gene. Trimming took 2 bases from V and 3 from J, leaving 7 bases between them. This CDR3 has 13 residues.

The genes are TRBV11-2 and TRBJ2-7; D perhaps matches TRBD1 (7 bases). V lost 3 bases and J 6 bases, leaving 12 bases between the germline ends. Germline V gives CDR1 SGHAT, CDR2 FQNNGV. This CDR3 spans 13 amino acids. CDR3 coding DNA: TGTGCCAGCAGCTTCAATCAGGGGGGCGAGCAGTACTTC. This sequence encodes CASSFNQGGEQYF. The full variable domain, in which reference TRBV11-2 and TRBJ2-7 provide the parts outside the CDR3, is EAGVAQSPRYKIIEKRQSVAFWCNPISGHATLYWYQQILGQGPKLLIQFQNNGVVDDSQLPKDRFSAERLKGVDSTLKIQPAKLEDSAVYLCASSFNQGGEQYFGPGTRLTVT.

This rearrangement joins TRBV27 to TRBJ1-5; weak D call: TRBD1 (5 bases). The V gene's germline CDR1 is MNHEY and CDR2 SMNVEV (reference sequence). CDR3 length equals 14 residues. Trimming shortened V by 6 bases and J by 6 bases, and 15 bases separated the two germline ends. The CDR3 DNA follows: TGTGCCAGCAGCCCAATCGGAGGGGTTCAGCCCCAGCATTTT. Protein sequence: CASSPIGGVQPQHF.

V gene TRBV5-8 combines with J gene TRBJ2-7; TRBD1 might be the D (5 bases). Looked up from germline, CDR1 is SGHTS and CDR2 is YDEGEE. CDR3 length: 13 residues. V was clipped by 0 bases and J by 9 bases, with 13 bases between them. CDR3 amino acids: CASSLEPPTGQYF. CDR3 nucleotides: TGTGCCAGCAGCTTGGAGCCCCCAACAGGGCAGTACTTC.

The gene calls are TRBV5-1 and TRBJ1-1, with a tentative D call TRBD1 (6 bases). Between the trimmed V and J ends, which lost 2 bases and 1 base, there was a span of 9 bases. The CDR3 extends over 14 amino acids. The germline V gene encodes CDR1 SGHRS and CDR2 YFSETQ. DNA for the CDR3: TGCGCCAGCAGCTTCACAGGGTCGAACACTGAAGCTTTCTTT. The encoded protein is CASSFTGSNTEAFF.

The chain is built from TRBV21-1 and TRBJ1-2; TRBD1 reflects the table's D call only, with no check against the DNA. TRBV21-1 is a known pseudogene. There are 15 residues in the CDR3. The CDR3 nucleotides read TGTGCCAGCAGCAAAAAAAGGGACAGAGTTGGCGGCTACACCTTC. Its translation is CASSKKRDRVGGYTF.

The rearrangement joins TRBV30 to TRBJ2-3; 11 positions agree with TRBD2. V was pared by 8 bases and J by 1 base, with 11 bases of the junction left unmatched. The germline CDR1 and CDR2 sequences are GTSNPN and SVGIG (reference sequence). CDR3 length: 16 amino acids. The CDR3 here is CAQDGSGRDRTDTQYF. The CDR3 DNA reads as TGTGCCCAAGATGGTAGCGGGAGGGACCGCACAGATACGCAGTATTTT.

This clone was recorded once. This chain connects TRBV6-1 to TRBJ1-1; the D gene is possibly TRBD1 (6 bases). This CDR3 has 15 amino acids. The ends were cut back, 6 bases at V and 3 bases at J, with 17 bases in the middle. Per the germline V gene, CDR1 is MNHNS and CDR2 is SASEGT. The CDR3 sequence is CASRDGGARHTEAFF. The CDR3 DNA reads as TGTGCCAGCAGGGACGGGGGGGCGCGTCACACTGAAGCTTTCTTT.

The genes are TRBV27 and TRBJ1-2; maybe TRBD1 (5 bases). The germline V and J ends were trimmed by 6 bases and 2 bases, with 25 bases remaining between them. Germline V CDR1 and CDR2: MNHEY, SMNVEV (reference sequence). The CDR3 is made up of 18 amino acids. The CDR3 DNA reads TGTGCCAGCAGGGATCAACCGGGGGGTGGTCGGACGAACTATGGCTACACCTTC. It is translated as CASRDQPGGGRTNYGYTF.

This clone was recorded a few times. The genes are TRBV9 and TRBJ1-1; a weak D match, TRBD1 (6 bases). The CDR3 has 15 amino acids. CDR1 SGDLS and CDR2 YYNGEE come from the germline V gene. Trimming took off 4 bases at V and 0 bases at J, with 13 bases between the two ends. The CDR3 loop reads CASSPQGQLNTEAFF. The DNA for the CDR3 is TGTGCCAGCAGCCCTCAAGGACAGCTGAACACTGAAGCTTTCTTT.

Worth noting for this clone: Different DNA sequences within this sample yield the same CDR3. This chain joins TRBV2 and TRBJ1-1; perhaps TRBD1 as D (6 bases). The CDR3 contains 14 residues. Looked up from germline, CDR1 is SNHLY and CDR2 is FYNNEI. V lost 3 bases, J lost 1 base, and 9 bases lay in between. This CDR3 reads CASSEVGGNTEAFF. The CDR3 DNA sequence: TGTGCCAGCAGTGAGGTAGGGGGGAACACTGAAGCTTTCTTT.

This sequence joins TRBV9 and TRBJ2-6, with TRBD1 identical over 7 bases. V was clipped by 3 bases and J by 0 bases; unmatched bases: 9. Germline CDR1 SGDLS, CDR2 YYNGEE. The CDR3 covers 18 residues. DNA for the CDR3: TGTGCCAGCAGCGATCGAGGGACAGACCTCTCTGGGGCCAACGTCCTGACTTTC. Protein sequence: CASSDRGTDLSGANVLTF.

The rearrangement links TRBV6-1 to TRBJ2-3; D is possibly TRBD1 (5 bases). The germline V and J ends were trimmed by 2 bases and 3 bases, with 9 bases remaining between them. CDR3 length: 14 amino acids. Germline V lookup: CDR1 MNHNS, CDR2 SASEGT. The CDR3, as DNA: TGTGCCAGCAGTGAACAGGGTGGGACAGATACGCAGTATTTT. Protein product: CASSEQGGTDTQYF.

The V gene is TRBV19, the J gene TRBJ1-5, with a weak D call TRBD1 (6 bases). The V end was cut by 4 bases, the J end by 3 bases, with 13 bases between. The CDR3 contains 15 residues. The germline V gene encodes CDR1 LNHDA and CDR2 SQIVND (reference sequence). CDR3 amino acids: CASSTSGGANQPQHF. CDR3 DNA sequence: TGTGCCAGTAGTACCTCCGGGGGGGCCAATCAGCCCCAGCATTTT.

The chain carries TRBV6-1 and TRBJ2-7, with D hard to call. Trimming took off 2 bases at V and 3 bases at J, with 8 bases between the two ends. The CDR3 consists of 13 residues. Germline CDR1 is MNHNS and CDR2 is SASEGT. The CDR3 DNA reads TGTGCCAGCAGTGAAAGTGGCAACTACGAGCAGTACTTC. Translated, it gives CASSESGNYEQYF.

The chain uses TRBV30 and TRBJ2-4; TRBD2 matches at 15 bases. Germline V CDR1 and CDR2: GTSNPN, SVGIG (reference sequence). The CDR3 runs to 17 residues. V dropped 8 bases and J dropped 9; count of bases not matched to a gene: 17. The CDR3 DNA reads TGTGCCAGGCCCACTTCAGGGACTAGCGGGAGGCCTCGCATTCAGTACTTC. This encodes CARPTSGTSGRPRIQYF.

This clone was picked up one time. This chain links TRBV30 with TRBJ2-5; TRBD2 agrees at 11 bases. The length of the CDR3 is 15 residues. The germline V gene has CDR1 GTSNPN and CDR2 SVGIG (reference sequence). Trimming took 1 base from V and 5 from J; bases not matched to a gene: 6. CDR3 sequence: CAWSELAGGRETQYF. For the CDR3, the DNA is TGTGCCTGGAGTGAATTAGCGGGGGGGCGGGAGACCCAGTACTTC.

The V and J genes are TRBV30 and TRBJ2-1; TRBD2 matches 9 bases. The CDR3 runs 17 residues. V shed 1 base, J shed 8 bases, and the junction held 15 bases outside the gene matches. Germline assignment: CDR1 GTSNPN and CDR2 SVGIG (reference sequence). CDR3 in amino acids: CAWSGDLLAGGSDEQFF. The CDR3 DNA is TGTGCCTGGAGTGGGGACCTACTAGCGGGTGGTTCCGATGAGCAGTTCTTC. Full variable domain (rest looked up from reference TRBV30 and TRBJ2-1): SQTIHQWPATLVQPVGSPLSLECTVEGTSNPNLYWYRQAAGRGLQLLFYSVGIGQISSEVPQNLSASRPQDRQFILSSKKLLLSDSGFYLCAWSGDLLAGGSDEQFFGPGTRLTVL.

This chain joins TRBV7-2 and TRBJ2-7; D remains unclear. Trimming left V 5 bases short and J 0 bases short, with 14 bases between. This CDR3 contains 15 residues. Germline CDR1 reads SGHTA; CDR2 reads FQGNSA. CDR3 sequence: CASSPPKVTSYEQYF. CDR3 in DNA: TGTGCCAGCAGCCCCCCTAAAGTCACCTCCTACGAGCAGTACTTC.

The chain employs TRBV6-1 and TRBJ1-2; possibly TRBD1 for D (5 bases). CDR3 length: 12 residues. In germline, CDR1 is MNHNS, CDR2 SASEGT. V dropped 10 bases and J dropped 5 bases, with 14 bases sitting between them. The CDR3 spells CATGVGGYGYTF. Written as DNA, the CDR3 is TGTGCCACCGGGGTGGGGGGATATGGCTACACCTTC.

This rearrangement joins TRBV19 to TRBJ1-2, with D possibly TRBD1 on 5 matching bases. The V gene lost 5 bases and the J gene lost 5 bases, with 15 bases spanning the gap. CDR1 and CDR2 from the germline V gene are LNHDA and SQIVND (reference sequence). This CDR3 has 14 residues. Here the CDR3 DNA reads TGTGCCAGTAGTCCTCAGGGTATCAGTTATGGCTACACCTTC. Residues: CASSPQGISYGYTF. Filled out from reference TRBV19 and TRBJ1-2, the complete variable domain reads DGGITQSPKYLFRKEGQNVTLSCEQNLNHDAMYWYRQDPGQGLRLIYYSQIVNDFQKGDIAEGYSVSREKKESFPLTVTSAQKNPTAFYLCASSPQGISYGYTFGSGTRLTVV.

With respect to this clone: The sample has other DNA sequences that encode this CDR3 too. The gene calls are TRBV5-1 and TRBJ2-3; TRBD1 might be the D (5 bases). The CDR3 covers 15 residues. Between the trimmed V and J ends, which lost 0 bases and 3 bases, there was a span of 11 bases. CDR1 and CDR2 from the germline V gene are SGHRS and YFSETQ. In nucleotides, the CDR3 is TGCGCCAGCAGCTTGGTTGGCAGGGTGACAGATACGCAGTATTTT. Protein: CASSLVGRVTDTQYF. Full variable domain (missing parts from reference TRBV5-1 and TRBJ2-3): KAGVTQTPRYLIKTRGQQVTLSCSPISGHRSVSWYQQTPGQGLQFLFEYFSETQRNKGNFPGRFSGRQFSNSRSEMNVSTLELGDSALYLCASSLVGRVTDTQYFGPGTRLTVL.